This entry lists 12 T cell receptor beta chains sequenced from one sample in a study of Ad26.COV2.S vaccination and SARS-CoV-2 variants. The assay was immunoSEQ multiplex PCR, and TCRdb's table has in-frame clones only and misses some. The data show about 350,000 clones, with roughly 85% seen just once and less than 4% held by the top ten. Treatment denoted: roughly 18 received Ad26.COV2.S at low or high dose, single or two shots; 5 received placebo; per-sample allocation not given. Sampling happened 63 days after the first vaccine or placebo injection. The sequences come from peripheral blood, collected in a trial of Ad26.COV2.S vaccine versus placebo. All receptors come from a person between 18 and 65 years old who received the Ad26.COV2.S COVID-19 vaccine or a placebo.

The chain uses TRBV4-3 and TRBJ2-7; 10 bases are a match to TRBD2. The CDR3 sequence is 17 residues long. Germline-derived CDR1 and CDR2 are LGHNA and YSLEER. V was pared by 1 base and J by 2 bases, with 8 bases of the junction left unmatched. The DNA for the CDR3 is TGCGCCAGCAGCCAAGGACTAGCGGGCACTCCAGCCTACGAGCAGTACTTC. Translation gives CASSQGLAGTPAYEQYF.

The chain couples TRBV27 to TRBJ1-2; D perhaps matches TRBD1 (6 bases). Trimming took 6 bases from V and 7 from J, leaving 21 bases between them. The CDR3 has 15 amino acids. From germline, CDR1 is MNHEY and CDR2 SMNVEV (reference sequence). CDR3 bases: TGTGCCAGCAGGATTGCAGGGGACCCTGGTACTGGCTACACCTTC. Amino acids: CASRIAGDPGTGYTF.

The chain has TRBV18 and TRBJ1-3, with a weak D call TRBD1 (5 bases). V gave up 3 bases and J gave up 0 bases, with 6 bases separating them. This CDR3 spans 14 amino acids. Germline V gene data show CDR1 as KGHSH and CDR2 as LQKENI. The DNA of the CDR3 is TGTGCCAGCTCACCCCAGGGCTCTGGAAACACCATATATTTT. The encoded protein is CASSPQGSGNTIYF.

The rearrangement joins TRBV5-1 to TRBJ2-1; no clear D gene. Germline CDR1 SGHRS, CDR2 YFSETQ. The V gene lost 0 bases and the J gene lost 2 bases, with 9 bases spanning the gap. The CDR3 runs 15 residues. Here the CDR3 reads CASSLGVDPYNEQFF. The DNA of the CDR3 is TGCGCCAGCAGCTTGGGAGTAGATCCCTACAATGAGCAGTTCTTC.

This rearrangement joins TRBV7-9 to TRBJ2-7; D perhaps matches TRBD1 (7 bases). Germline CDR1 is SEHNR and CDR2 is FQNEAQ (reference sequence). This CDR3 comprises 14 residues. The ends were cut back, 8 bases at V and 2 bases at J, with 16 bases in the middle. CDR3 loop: CASAGQSGTYEQYF. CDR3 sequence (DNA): TGTGCCAGCGCGGGACAGTCCGGCACCTACGAGCAGTACTTC.

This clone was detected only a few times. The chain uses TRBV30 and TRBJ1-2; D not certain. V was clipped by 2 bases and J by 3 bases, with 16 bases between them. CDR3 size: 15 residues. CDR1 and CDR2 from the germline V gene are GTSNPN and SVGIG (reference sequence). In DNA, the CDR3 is TGTGCCTGGAGTCCCGCGGGGTTGGCGGACTATGGCTACACCTTC. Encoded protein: CAWSPAGLADYGYTF.

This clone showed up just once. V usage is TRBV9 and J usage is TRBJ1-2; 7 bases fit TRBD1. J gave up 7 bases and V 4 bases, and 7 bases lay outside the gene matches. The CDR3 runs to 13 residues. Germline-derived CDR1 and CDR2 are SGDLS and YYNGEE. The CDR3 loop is CASSQRQGRGYTF. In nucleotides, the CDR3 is TGTGCCAGCAGCCAACGACAGGGTCGTGGCTACACCTTC.

The DNA of the CDR3 is TGTGCCGGAACAGGGGCGATACCTGGAAACACCATATATTTT. Its translation: CAGTGAIPGNTIYF. The genes are TRBV30 and TRBJ1-3; 7 bases are shared with TRBD1. The CDR3 loop spans 14 amino acids. Germline loops: CDR1 GTSNPN, CDR2 SVGIG (reference sequence). J lost 2 bases, V lost 8 bases, and 9 bases had no gene match.

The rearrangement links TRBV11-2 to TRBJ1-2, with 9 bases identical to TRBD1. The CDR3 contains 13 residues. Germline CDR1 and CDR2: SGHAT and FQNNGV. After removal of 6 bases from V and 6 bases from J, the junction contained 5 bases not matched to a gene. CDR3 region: CASRGRDRDGYTF. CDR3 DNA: TGTGCCAGCAGGGGGAGGGACAGGGATGGCTACACCTTC.

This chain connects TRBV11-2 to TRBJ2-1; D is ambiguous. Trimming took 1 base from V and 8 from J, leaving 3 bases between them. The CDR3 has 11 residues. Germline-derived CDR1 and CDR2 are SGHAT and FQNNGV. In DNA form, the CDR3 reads TGTGCCAGCAGCTTAGTAGATGAGCAGTTCTTC. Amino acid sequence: CASSLVDEQFF.

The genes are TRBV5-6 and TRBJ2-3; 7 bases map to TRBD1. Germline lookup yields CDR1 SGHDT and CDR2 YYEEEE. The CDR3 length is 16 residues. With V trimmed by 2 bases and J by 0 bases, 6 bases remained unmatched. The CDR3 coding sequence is TGTGCCAGCAGCTTCCGGACAGGAGTAAGCACAGATACGCAGTATTTT. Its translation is CASSFRTGVSTDTQYF.

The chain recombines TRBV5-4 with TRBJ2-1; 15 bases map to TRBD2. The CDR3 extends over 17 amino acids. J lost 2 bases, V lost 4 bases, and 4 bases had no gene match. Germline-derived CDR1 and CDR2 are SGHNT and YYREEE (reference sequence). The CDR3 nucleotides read TGTGCCAGCAGCAGGACTAGCGGGGGGGCCCCCTACAATGAGCAGTTCTTC. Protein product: CASSRTSGGAPYNEQFF.